Below, one TCR beta chain is given with its context. This sample is part of a study of cytomegalovirus exposure and HLA in healthy donors. Use of 60 Vbeta and 13 Jbeta primers characterized the PCR. The protocol was immunoSEQ multiplex PCR, while the TCRdb copy is restricted to in-frame clones and leaves out a portion. The sample includes 130,000 to 150,000 clones, roughly 76% of them seen just once. Trimming pared 0 bases from V and 2 bases from J, leaving 6 bases between. The CDR3 has 14 residues. Per germline, CDR1 WNHNN and CDR2 SYGVQD (reference sequence). The origin of this receptor is a woman in her twenties or thirties in good health and CMV-seronegative. The V call is TRBV10-1, the J call TRBJ2-3; perhaps TRBD2 as D (5 bases). The sequenced sample consisted of PBMCs. CDR3 coding DNA: TGCGCCAGCAGTGAGTCGGAGGACACAGATACGCAGTATTTT. Translation gives CASSESEDTDTQYF.